What follows are 30 T cell receptor beta chains derived from one specimen sequenced in a study of cytomegalovirus exposure and HLA in healthy donors. The PCR used 60 Vbeta and 13 Jbeta primers. This table comes from immunoSEQ multiplex PCR, and its TCRdb copy is limited to in-frame clones, with some not included. Among 180,000 or so clones listed, 79% were seen once. Sequenced input: PBMCs. The receptors originated from a woman between 50 and 59 years old in good health and CMV-seronegative.

This clone was picked up a small number of times. J is TRBJ1-2 and V is TRBV2; no definite D call. Germline V gives CDR1 SNHLY, CDR2 FYNNEI. This CDR3 is built from 13 residues. The germline V and J ends were trimmed by 8 bases and 0 bases, with 10 bases remaining between them. The CDR3 spells CASGITANYGYTF. CDR3 bases: TGTGCCAGCGGAATTACAGCTAACTATGGCTACACCTTC.

V and J are TRBV4-2 and TRBJ2-1; 8 bases match TRBD2. Unmatched junction bases numbered 7, after V lost 3 bases and J lost 0 bases. The CDR3 length is 17 residues. In germline, CDR1 is LGHNA, CDR2 YNFKEQ. CDR3 DNA sequence: TGTGCCAGCAGCCAGCGCGGGGGGAAATTCTCCTACAATGAGCAGTTCTTC. Its protein product is CASSQRGGKFSYNEQFF.

The chain carries TRBV14 and TRBJ2-3; 9 bases map to TRBD1. The germline gives CDR1 SGHDN, CDR2 FVKESK. The ends lost 2 bases at V and 3 bases at J; junction bases unmatched: 3. There are 15 residues in the CDR3. This chain's CDR3 is CASSQTTGGTDTQYF. The CDR3 DNA reads as TGTGCCAGCAGCCAAACGACAGGGGGGACAGATACGCAGTATTTT.

The J gene is TRBJ1-3, the V gene TRBV19; the match to TRBD1 covers 7 bases. Per the germline V gene, CDR1 is LNHDA and CDR2 is SQIVND (reference sequence). The trim removed 6 bases at V and 0 bases at J, leaving 5 bases unmatched. The CDR3 is 15 residues long. As DNA, the CDR3 is TGTGCCAGTAGAAAGCAGGGGGACTCTGGAAACACCATATATTTT. As protein: CASRKQGDSGNTIYF. The whole variable domain, filled in from reference TRBV19 and TRBJ1-3, reads DGGITQSPKYLFRKEGQNVTLSCEQNLNHDAMYWYRQDPGQGLRLIYYSQIVNDFQKGDIAEGYSVSREKKESFPLTVTSAQKNPTAFYLCASRKQGDSGNTIYFGEGSWLTVV.

The chain recombines TRBV27 with TRBJ2-7, with D perhaps TRBD2 (7 bases). V was pared by 7 bases and J by 0 bases, with 22 bases between. The germline gives CDR1 MNHEY, CDR2 SMNVEV (reference sequence). The CDR3 sequence is 17 residues long. CDR3 nucleotide sequence: TGTGCCAGCACCCACTCAGGGGCAGGGAGGGCCTCCTACGAGCAGTACTTC. This encodes CASTHSGAGRASYEQYF.

V is TRBV11-3 and J is TRBJ2-1; D may be TRBD1 (5 bases). Between the trimmed V and J ends, which lost 4 bases and 8 bases, there was a span of 21 bases. The CDR3 spans 16 residues. Germline V gene sequence: CDR1 SGHNT, CDR2 YENEEA. The CDR3 coding sequence is TGTGCCAGCAGCTCAGGTTCGGCTTCCCTAGGGGATGAGCAGTTCTTC. Amino acids: CASSSGSASLGDEQFF.

The chain combines TRBV7-9 with TRBJ1-1; TRBD1 matches at 9 bases. Germline lookup yields CDR1 SEHNR and CDR2 FQNEAQ (reference sequence). With 5 bases clipped from V and 4 bases from J, the junction kept 8 bases outside the gene matches. The CDR3 is 15 amino acids. The CDR3 region is CASSTTGGASTEAFF. The CDR3 DNA reads as TGTGCCAGCAGCACTACAGGGGGCGCCAGCACTGAAGCTTTCTTT.

This rearrangement joins TRBV11-3 to TRBJ2-2; no definite D call. The CDR3 loop spans 12 amino acids. Germline V lookup: CDR1 SGHNT, CDR2 YENEEA. V was shortened by 5 bases and J by 5 bases, with 6 bases between the two germline ends. The CDR3 loop is CASSTRTGELFF. The CDR3 DNA reads as TGTGCCAGCAGCACCAGAACCGGGGAGCTGTTTTTT.

This rearrangement joins TRBV28 to TRBJ2-3; 12 bases fit TRBD2. Germline V gene sequence: CDR1 MDHEN, CDR2 SYDVKM. V gave up 7 bases and J gave up 2 bases; unmatched junction bases: 10. The CDR3 is 17 residues long. CDR3 nucleotides: TGTGCCAGCAACCCGCCGACTAGCGGGGGTAACACAGATACGCAGTATTTT. Amino acids: CASNPPTSGGNTDTQYF.

The V gene is TRBV5-1, the J gene TRBJ2-3; 9 bases match TRBD1. Per germline, CDR1 SGHRS and CDR2 YFSETQ. J gave up 4 bases and V 6 bases, and 6 bases lay outside the gene matches. The CDR3 runs to 14 residues. CDR3: CASNTGGRADTQYF. The CDR3 nucleotides read TGCGCCAGCAACACAGGGGGCAGGGCAGATACGCAGTATTTT.

The chain combines TRBV19 with TRBJ1-1, with D unresolved. V gave up 6 bases and J gave up 6 bases, with 11 bases separating them. Per the germline V gene, CDR1 is LNHDA and CDR2 is SQIVND (reference sequence). CDR3 length: 12 residues. The CDR3 nucleotides are TGTGCCAGTAGCCCCTGGGAGGCTGAAGCTTTCTTT. It specifies CASSPWEAEAFF.

This chain joins TRBV5-1 and TRBJ2-1; maybe TRBD2 (6 bases). The CDR3 extends over 16 amino acids. V gave up 0 bases and J gave up 4 bases, with 14 bases separating them. The germline CDR1 and CDR2 sequences are SGHRS and YFSETQ. The CDR3 coding sequence is TGCGCCAGCAGCTTGGGGCTAGCGCCTAGTTACAATGAGCAGTTCTTC. Translation gives CASSLGLAPSYNEQFF.

This chain uses TRBV28 with TRBJ1-2; tentatively, D is TRBD1 (6 bases). The CDR3 loop spans 14 amino acids. Germline V gene sequence: CDR1 MDHEN, CDR2 SYDVKM. V lost 9 bases and J lost 6, with 20 bases in between. This chain's CDR3 is CARRKAGVNNGYTF. In nucleotides, the CDR3 is TGTGCCAGGAGAAAGGCAGGGGTTAATAATGGCTACACCTTC.

Comments on this clone: Additional DNA sequences in this sample encode the identical CDR3. This chain joins TRBV28 and TRBJ1-6, with D possibly being TRBD1 (6 bases). Germline CDR1 is MDHEN and CDR2 is SYDVKM. V was clipped by 3 bases and J by 7 bases, with 10 bases between them. This CDR3 comprises 14 residues. The CDR3 bases are TGTGCCAGCAGTTTGGGCAGGGGAAATTCACCCCTCCACTTT. Its protein product is CASSLGRGNSPLHF.

This chain links TRBV28 with TRBJ2-1; 7 positions agree with TRBD2. Unmatched junction bases numbered 14, after V lost 3 bases and J lost 9 bases. In germline, CDR1 is MDHEN, CDR2 SYDVKM. There are 16 residues in the CDR3. CDR3 in DNA: TGTGCCAGCAGTTTCCCTTTAGGCGGGAGAGACGGTGAGCAGTTCTTC. Its translation is CASSFPLGGRDGEQFF.

The V call is TRBV28, the J call TRBJ2-7; 16 nucleotides agree with TRBD2. Germline trimming cut 3 bases from V and 4 bases from J; bases unmatched to any gene: 15. The CDR3 runs to 20 residues. Germline values: CDR1 MDHEN, CDR2 SYDVKM. The CDR3 protein is CASSFVFPGLAGGPLYEQYF. CDR3 nucleotide sequence: TGTGCCAGCAGTTTCGTCTTTCCGGGACTAGCGGGAGGGCCCCTTTACGAGCAGTACTTC.

This chain joins TRBV4-3 and TRBJ2-3; possible D gene TRBD1, 5 bases. Trimming shortened V by 1 base and J by 2 bases, and 13 bases separated the two germline ends. The CDR3 contains 16 residues. The germline V gene encodes CDR1 LGHNA and CDR2 YSLEER. CDR3 bases: TGCGCCAGCAGCCAAGGGGCCAGGGCCTCCACAGATACGCAGTATTTT. Translation: CASSQGARASTDTQYF.

The chain employs TRBV7-2 and TRBJ2-3, with 7 bases matching TRBD1. V gave up 5 bases and J gave up 4 bases; unmatched junction bases: 15. CDR3 length equals 17 residues. CDR1 is SGHTA and CDR2 is FQGNSA in the germline V gene. The CDR3 is CASSGTLGQAYSDTQYF. The CDR3 bases are TGTGCCAGCAGCGGAACGCTCGGACAGGCCTACTCAGATACGCAGTATTTT.

The chain links TRBV6-5 to TRBJ1-3, with D uncertain. CDR3 size: 12 residues. Germline V gene sequence: CDR1 MNHEY, CDR2 SVGAGI. Trimming removed 6 bases from V and 0 bases from J, with 3 bases in between. The CDR3 spells CASRSSGNTIYF. The CDR3 DNA reads TGTGCCAGCAGGAGCTCTGGAAACACCATATATTTT.

The chain links TRBV10-3 to TRBJ1-2; 8 bases match TRBD1. The CDR3 has 14 amino acids. Germline V gene data show CDR1 as ENHRY and CDR2 as SYGVKD. Germline trimming cut 3 bases from V and 5 bases from J; bases unmatched to any gene: 5. The CDR3 region is CAISDEQGAYGYTF. CDR3 nucleotide sequence: TGTGCCATCAGTGACGAGCAGGGGGCGTATGGCTACACCTTC.

This clone has only a few counts. The chain couples TRBV15 to TRBJ2-7; no firm D call. Germline-derived CDR1 and CDR2 are LNHNV and YYDKDF (reference sequence). V was pared by 0 bases and J by 4 bases, with 4 bases between. The CDR3 runs 12 residues. The CDR3 spells CATSRDNYEQYF. The CDR3 DNA follows: TGTGCCACCAGCAGAGATAATTACGAGCAGTACTTC.

The chain links TRBV2 to TRBJ2-1; 14 bases map to TRBD2. CDR3 size: 20 residues. The germline V gene encodes CDR1 SNHLY and CDR2 FYNNEI. J gave up 5 bases and V 6 bases, and 18 bases lay outside the gene matches. CDR3 residues: CASRAGTSGSIGNPHNEQFF. The CDR3 bases are TGTGCCAGCAGGGCCGGGACTAGCGGGAGTATTGGAAATCCCCACAATGAGCAGTTCTTC.

The rearrangement uses TRBV28 and TRBJ2-1; the match to TRBD2 covers 10 bases. The germline CDR1 and CDR2 sequences are MDHEN and SYDVKM. J was trimmed by 6 bases and V by 8 bases; bases with no gene match: 10. The CDR3 consists of 15 residues. CDR3 in DNA: TGTGCCAGCGCCGCCCCCGGACTAGCGGTCAATGAGCAGTTCTTC. It codes for CASAAPGLAVNEQFF.

This rearrangement joins TRBV28 to TRBJ1-2, with TRBD1 matching over 8 bases. CDR3 length: 14 residues. The germline V gene encodes CDR1 MDHEN and CDR2 SYDVKM. J was trimmed by 3 bases and V by 6 bases; bases with no gene match: 6. DNA for the CDR3: TGTGCCAGCAGCTGGACAGGGAGAGACTATGGCTACACCTTC. Its protein product is CASSWTGRDYGYTF.

The rearrangement links TRBV28 to TRBJ2-7, with D hard to call. Germline assignment: CDR1 MDHEN and CDR2 SYDVKM. V was trimmed by 6 bases and J by 0 bases, leaving 12 bases between them. The CDR3 spans 14 residues. The CDR3 DNA follows: TGTGCCAGCAGGCCAACCCCGGGCTCCTACGAGCAGTACTTC. Translation: CASRPTPGSYEQYF.

The gene calls are TRBV19 and TRBJ1-5, with 7 bases matching TRBD1. The CDR3 loop spans 17 amino acids. Trimming took 4 bases from V and 0 from J; bases not matched to a gene: 9. Germline V CDR1 and CDR2: LNHDA, SQIVND (reference sequence). The CDR3 DNA reads TGTGCCAGTAGTACCCGAGGGACAGTACGTAGCAATCAGCCCCAGCATTTT. Translation: CASSTRGTVRSNQPQHF. Together with reference TRBV19 and TRBJ1-5, the CDR3 gives the full variable domain: DGGITQSPKYLFRKEGQNVTLSCEQNLNHDAMYWYRQDPGQGLRLIYYSQIVNDFQKGDIAEGYSVSREKKESFPLTVTSAQKNPTAFYLCASSTRGTVRSNQPQHFGDGTRLSIL.

The chain employs TRBV4-3 and TRBJ2-1; 7 bases agree with TRBD1. Trimming took 4 bases from V and 9 from J; bases not matched to a gene: 9. Germline-derived CDR1 and CDR2 are LGHNA and YSLEER. CDR3 length: 14 amino acids. CDR3 nucleotides: TGCGCCAGCAGCCTTCTGGGGACAGAGGGTGAGCAGTTCTTC. It encodes CASSLLGTEGEQFF.

The rearrangement joins TRBV6-6 to TRBJ2-5, with D perhaps matching TRBD2 (6 bases). V lost 0 bases to trimming and J lost 11 bases, with 19 bases between them. Germline V gene sequence: CDR1 MNHNY, CDR2 SVGAGI (reference sequence). The CDR3 is 15 amino acids. In DNA, the CDR3 is TGTGCCAGCAGTTACTCAGGAGACACCCCTCGGGAGCAGTACTTC. As protein: CASSYSGDTPREQYF.

This chain joins TRBV2 and TRBJ1-2; D may be TRBD1 (6 bases). Germline-derived CDR1 and CDR2 are SNHLY and FYNNEI. V dropped 5 bases and J dropped 5 bases, with 12 bases sitting between them. The CDR3 extends over 13 amino acids. CDR3 sequence: CASSQQGRYGYTF. In nucleotides, the CDR3 is TGTGCCAGCAGTCAACAGGGAAGATATGGCTACACCTTC.

The chain has TRBV5-1 and TRBJ2-3; 8 bases agree with TRBD1. Germline V gene lookup returns CDR1 SGHRS and CDR2 YFSETQ. Unmatched junction bases numbered 6, after V lost 4 bases and J lost 5 bases. The CDR3 has 14 residues. CDR3 bases: TGCGCCAGCAGCCCGGACAGGGCGGGAGATACGCAGTATTTT. Translation: CASSPDRAGDTQYF.